These T cell receptor beta chains were read from a single sample in a study of follicular helper T cells after annual influenza vaccination. Profiled with immunoSEQ multiplex PCR; TCRdb holds only in-frame clones, not every one. The sample lists 5,500 to 7,000 clones; nearly 90% were seen once. The source was CXCR5+ CD38- circulating T follicular helper cells from blood, collected 7 days after influenza vaccination. The source of these receptors is an adult who received the influenza vaccine. Each CDR3 is given with its conserved first and last residue. D genes are given only for firm matches. Part of the rows lack a size; the others show once, few, many or a class for expanded clones.

abundance | j_gene | v_gene | d_gene | CDR3nt | CDR3aa
- | TRBJ1-5 | TRBV10-2 | TRBD1 | TGCGCCAGCAGTGGCACAGGGGGTCGCAATCAGCCCCAGCATTTT | CASSGTGGRNQPQHF
- | TRBJ2-1 | TRBV6-5 | - | TGTGCCAGCTCCAAGGGGGGGGGTGAGCAGTTCTTC | CASSKGGGEQFF
- | TRBJ1-2 | TRBV7-6 | - | TGTGCCAGCAGCTTGGGTAATGACTCGAAAGACCTATGGCTACACTTC | CASSLGNDSKDLWLHF
- | TRBJ1-2 | TRBV21-1 | - | TGTGCCAGCAGCAAAGAAGCAGAGAGCCATGACTATGGCTACACCTTC | CASSKEAESHDYGYTF
- | TRBJ2-2 | TRBV9 | - | TGTGCCAGCAGCGTATCCGCACGGACCGGGGAGCTGTTTTTT | CASSVSARTGELFF
- | TRBJ2-1 | TRBV7-9 | - | TGTGCCAGCAGCTTTGGTATGCGAGACAACCACCGTAATGAGCAGTTCTTC | CASSFGMRDNHRNEQFF
- | TRBJ2-2 | TRBV7-2 | - | TGTGCCAGCAGCTTAGCGAAGGCCGGGGAGCTGTTTTTT | CASSLAKAGELFF
- | TRBJ2-1 | TRBV4-2 | - | TGTGCCAGCAGCCAAGCCGATATGCGGAATGAGCAGTTCTTC | CASSQADMRNEQFF
- | TRBJ2-3 | TRBV19 | - | TGTGCCAGTAGAGCTCCGGGACTCCGCACAGATACGCAGTATTTT | CASRAPGLRTDTQYF
- | TRBJ2-3 | TRBV7-3 | - | TGTGCCAGCAGCCGCCTGCCTTCAGGGACCCAAGATACGCAGTATTTT | CASSRLPSGTQDTQYF
- | TRBJ2-3 | TRBV5-1 | - | TGCGCCAGCAGCGGCGGGCTCCTGATCGGGAGCGCAGATACGCAGTATTTT | CASSGGLLIGSADTQYF
- | TRBJ2-7 | TRBV30 | TRBD1 | TGTGCCTGGAGTGATAGTTCGACAGGGGGCTATGGCGAGCAGTACTTC | CAWSDSSTGGYGEQYF
- | TRBJ1-1 | TRBV2 | - | TGTGCCAGCAGTGAAGGAAAAGCTTTCTTT | CASSEGKAFF
few | TRBJ2-7 | TRBV5-1 | TRBD2 | TGCGCCAGCAGGCGGGTAGCGGGAGCTGGGTACGAGCAGTACTTC | CASRRVAGAGYEQYF
- | TRBJ2-3 | TRBV6-5 | TRBD1 | TGTGCCAGCAGCAACGACAGGGTGAGCACAGATACGCAGTATTTT | CASSNDRVSTDTQYF
- | TRBJ2-2 | TRBV6-5 | - | TGTGCCAGCAGCCTCCGGGGGACCGGGGAGCTGTTTTTT | CASSLRGTGELFF
- | TRBJ2-7 | TRBV7-2 | - | TGTGCCAGCAGCCCCTTTCCTAGATACGAGCAGTACTTC | CASSPFPRYEQYF
- | TRBJ2-1 | TRBV13 | TRBD2 | TGTGCCAGCAGCCCGGGGACTAGCGGGAGCAATGAGCAGTTCTTC | CASSPGTSGSNEQFF
- | TRBJ2-1 | TRBV5-1 | - | TGCGCCAGCAGTTTGGCCGGCAATGAGCAGTTCTTC | CASSLAGNEQFF
- | TRBJ2-7 | TRBV27 | - | TGTGCCAGCAGTTTACGGGGGCCTCTGGGGAGTGAGCAGTACTTC | CASSLRGPLGSEQYF
- | TRBJ1-2 | TRBV9 | TRBD1 | TGTGCCAGCAGCACGACAGGGGTCTATGGCTACACCTTC | CASSTTGVYGYTF
- | TRBJ2-7 | TRBV6-1 | - | TGTGCCAGCAGTGATTTAAGAGTGGGGTACGAGCAGTACTTC | CASSDLRVGYEQYF
- | TRBJ1-2 | TRBV28 | - | TGTGCCAGCACGGGTAGGGGGAACTATGGCTACACCTTC | CASTGRGNYGYTF
- | TRBJ2-7 | TRBV7-6 | TRBD2 | TGTGCCAGCAGCTTAGTAGCGGGAGGTAACTACGAGCAGTACTTC | CASSLVAGGNYEQYF
- | TRBJ2-1 | TRBV28 | TRBD2 | TGTGCCAGCAGTGCGAACCTAGCGGAACGTGAGCAGTTCTTC | CASSANLAEREQFF
- | TRBJ1-2 | TRBV11-2 | - | TGTGCCAGCAGTGTGGTCGGCTATGGCTACACCTTC | CASSVVGYGYTF
once | TRBJ2-1 | TRBV28 | TRBD1 | TGTGCCAGCAGTTTCGGGACAGGGATTTACAATGAGCAGTTCTTC | CASSFGTGIYNEQFF
- | TRBJ1-5 | TRBV28 | TRBD1 | TGTGCCAGCCGTACAGGGGTAGGCAATCAGCCCCAGCATTTT | CASRTGVGNQPQHF
- | TRBJ2-3 | TRBV6-4 | - | TGTGCCAGCAGTGGAGGAACAGCTACAGATACGCAGTATTTT | CASSGGTATDTQYF
- | TRBJ1-3 | TRBV7-8 | - | TGTGCCAGCAGCTCCAGGACTGGAAACACCATATATTTT | CASSSRTGNTIYF
- | TRBJ2-5 | TRBV5-8 | - | TGTGCCAGCAGGCGCCGGGGTAAAGAGACCCAGTACTTC | CASRRRGKETQYF
- | TRBJ2-6 | TRBV7-8 | - | TGTGCCAGCAGCCCCGCTGGGGGGTGGGCTGGGGCCAACGTCCTGACTTTC | CASSPAGGWAGANVLTF
- | TRBJ2-1 | TRBV7-3 | - | TGTGCCAGCAGCTTAAATAGGCTAGGAGGCGATGAGCAGTTCTTC | CASSLNRLGGDEQFF
- | TRBJ2-7 | TRBV5-6 | - | TGTGCCAGCAGTTCCAGGGTTCGGGGGTATTACGAGCAGTACTTC | CASSSRVRGYYEQYF
- | TRBJ2-7 | TRBV7-2 | - | TGTGCCAGCAGCTTAGAGCTGCAAGTACGATTATACGAGCAGTACTTC | CASSLELQVRLYEQYF
- | TRBJ2-4 | TRBV7-2 | - | TGTGCCAGCAGCTCCGGGAACCGGAAAGACATTCAGTACTTC | CASSSGNRKDIQYF
- | TRBJ2-1 | TRBV19 | - | TGTGCCAGTAGTCTATCCGGGACGCACTCCTACAATGAGCAGTTCTTC | CASSLSGTHSYNEQFF
- | TRBJ2-3 | TRBV19 | - | TGTGCCAGTAGTATAGGGACCCTGCCAGATACGCAGTATTTT | CASSIGTLPDTQYF
few | TRBJ1-2 | TRBV19 | - | TGTGCCAGTAGTTGGTCCGGGGATGGCTACACCTTC | CASSWSGDGYTF
- | TRBJ2-3 | TRBV28 | TRBD1 | TGTGCCAGCAGTCTCGGGGGACAGGGGATGGATACGCAGTATTTT | CASSLGGQGMDTQYF
- | TRBJ1-1 | TRBV6-6 | - | TGTGCCAGCAGACAAGGTAGGGAGACTGAAGCTTTCTTT | CASRQGRETEAFF
- | TRBJ2-3 | TRBV29-1 | - | TGCAGCGTTCGAAGGCAGGGAGGAACAGATACGCAGTATTTT | CSVRRQGGTDTQYF
- | TRBJ2-2 | TRBV11-2 | TRBD1 | TGTGCCAGCAGCCTCCCGACAGGGACCACCGGGGAGCTGTTTTTT | CASSLPTGTTGELFF
- | TRBJ2-1 | TRBV4-2 | TRBD2 | TGTGCCAGCAGCCAAGCATCTAGCGGGAGAATTAATGAGCAGTTCTTC | CASSQASSGRINEQFF
- | TRBJ2-7 | TRBV2 | - | TGTGCCAGCAGTGCCGGGACCCCAGTTTACGAGCAGTACTTC | CASSAGTPVYEQYF
- | TRBJ2-2 | TRBV5-1 | TRBD1 | TGCGCCAGCAGCTTTCAACAGGGGGGAACCGGGGAGCTGTTTTTT | CASSFQQGGTGELFF
- | TRBJ2-7 | TRBV6-5 | - | TGTGCCAGCAGTTTGAACCGCAACAGGATCTCCTACGAGCAGTACTTC | CASSLNRNRISYEQYF
- | TRBJ1-1 | TRBV5-1 | TRBD1 | TGCGCCAGCAGCTCGGGAGACAGGGTAAACACTGAAGCTTTCTTT | CASSSGDRVNTEAFF
few | TRBJ2-7 | TRBV27 | TRBD1 | TGTGCCAGCAGTACGGGGACAGGGTACGAGCAGTACTTC | CASSTGTGYEQYF
- | TRBJ2-1 | TRBV5-1 | TRBD2 | TGCGCCAGCAGCTTGGAAGCGGGAGATGAGCAGTTCTTC | CASSLEAGDEQFF
once | TRBJ1-2 | TRBV19 | - | TGTGCCAGTATCCCTGATATGGCCGGGAGCTATGGCTACACCTTC | CASIPDMAGSYGYTF
- | TRBJ2-1 | TRBV7-3 | TRBD2 | TGTGCCAGCAGCTTGGCTAGCGGGACATGGGAGCAGTTCTTC | CASSLASGTWEQFF
- | TRBJ2-1 | TRBV4-2 | TRBD2 | TGTGCCAGCAGCCCCACCCCAGGGGCCCTGACTAGCGGGACCCCGGGAAATGAGCAGTTCTTC | CASSPTPGALTSGTPGNEQFF
once | TRBJ2-5 | TRBV5-1 | - | TGCGCCAGCAGCTACAGACAGCTACAAGAGACCCAGTACTTC | CASSYRQLQETQYF
- | TRBJ2-2 | TRBV4-2 | - | TGTGCCAGCAGCCAAGATACGGGCGGGTCGAACACCGGGGAGCTGTTTTTT | CASSQDTGGSNTGELFF
- | TRBJ1-4 | TRBV30 | - | TGTGCCTGGAGCGACCTGAGCACAACTAATGAAAAACTGTTTTTT | CAWSDLSTTNEKLFF
- | TRBJ2-7 | TRBV9 | TRBD1 | TGTGCCAGCAGCGCAGGACAGGGGGCAACGTCCTCCTACGAGCAGTACTTC | CASSAGQGATSSYEQYF